This T cell receptor beta chain emerged from a study of blood T cell repertoires in COVID-19 (dated by TCRdb to the early 2020s). With regard to the full study: Samples from collaborators originated in the United States, Italy and Spain and spanned both the acute and convalescent phases of COVID-19. The material from the prospective study consisted of cDNA or gDNA derived from T cells, B-cell-depleted T cells, or PBMCs. Subjects who had been exposed to COVID-19, were actively infected with it, or had recovered from it provided the deeply sampled blood TCRbeta repertoires that made up the dataset. The repertoires were released in a freely available public database intended as a resource for research on the immune response to SARS-CoV-2. The samples were drawn from two sources: the first 160 participants of the ongoing ImmuneRACE study, and over 950 subjects contributed by 6 global collaborators. Nearly every sample came with metadata listing a de-identified subject ID, COVID-19 status, age in years and sex. Where available, HLA class I and class II types were obtained from metadata supplied by the sample provider rather than from assay-based typing.

Study-level results and caveats: How much clinical and demographic metadata was included differed by source and by participant, and the metadata was provided uncurated.

Including cysteine and phenylalanine, the CDR3 has 18 amino acids. CDR3 DNA only is kept here, 54 bases in frame from base 1. CDR1 and CDR2 are drawn from the germline V gene: MNHNS, SASEGT. Clipping removes 1 base from V and 3 bases from J, with 11 as the unmatched junction base count. Each collaborating institution followed its own protocols to collect whole blood in K2EDTA tubes. Collaborator samples were shipped for TCRbeta analysis as frozen whole blood, isolated PBMCs, or DNA extracted from either sample type. The immunoSEQ Assay, a bias-controlled multiplex PCR, was used to amplify TCRbeta CDR3 regions from genomic DNA. Under the source paper's analysis protocol: Within the assay, amplification of reference gene primers was used to estimate how many nucleated cells each sample contained. To quantify the absolute abundance of each unique TCRbeta CDR3 rearrangement, sequence reads were collapsed and filtered. For each sample, productive Simpson clonality was calculated as the square root of Simpson's diversity index across productive rearrangements. TCRdb's version of the immuneACCESS table is confined to in-frame rearrangements and falls short of the full clone set. An unresolved V gene accounts for under half of the shortfall where checked; the remainder is of unknown origin. V and J calls and clone size are as listed in that table; D and trimming were resolved from the DNA. A total of around 140,000 clones appear in this sample, around 88% of them only once. The ten largest clones take up 10% of the sample.

Regarding this clone: The specificity of this receptor is unknown. Within one base of it there is no much larger clone, and no base qualities were kept.

The sequenced sample consisted of peripheral blood. The chain is assembled from TRBV6-1 and TRBJ2-1, with 8 central nucleotides matching TRBD2. The sequence derives from a man in his fifties with acute or convalescent COVID-19. DNA sequence: TGTGCCAGCAGTGAAGTCCTTATGGTAGCGGGATACTACAATGAGCAGTTCTTC. It is translated as CASSEVLMVAGYYNEQFF.